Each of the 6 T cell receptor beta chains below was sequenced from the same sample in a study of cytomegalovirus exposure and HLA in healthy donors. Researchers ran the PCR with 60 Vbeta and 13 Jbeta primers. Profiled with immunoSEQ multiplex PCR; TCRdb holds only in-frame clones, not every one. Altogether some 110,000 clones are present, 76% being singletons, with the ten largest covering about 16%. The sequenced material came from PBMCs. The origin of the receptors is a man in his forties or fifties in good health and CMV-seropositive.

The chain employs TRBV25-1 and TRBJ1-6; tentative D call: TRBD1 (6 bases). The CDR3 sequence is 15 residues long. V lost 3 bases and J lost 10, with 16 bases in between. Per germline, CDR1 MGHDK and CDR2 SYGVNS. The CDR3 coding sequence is TGTGCCAGCAGTGAGTCCGGGACATTTAAGTCACCCCTCCACTTT. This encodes CASSESGTFKSPLHF. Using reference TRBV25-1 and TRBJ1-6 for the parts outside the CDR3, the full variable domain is EADIYQTPRYLVIGTGKKITLECSQTMGHDKMYWYQQDPGMELHLIHYSYGVNSTEKGDLSSESTVSRIRTEHFPLTLESARPSHTSQYLCASSESGTFKSPLHFGNGTRLTVT.

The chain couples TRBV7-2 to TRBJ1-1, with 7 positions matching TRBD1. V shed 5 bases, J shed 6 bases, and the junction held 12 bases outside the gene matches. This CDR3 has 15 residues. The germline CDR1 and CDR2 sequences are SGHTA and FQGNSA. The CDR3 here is CASSPPYDRVSEAFF. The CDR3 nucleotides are TGTGCCAGCAGCCCTCCATATGACAGGGTCTCTGAAGCTTTCTTT.

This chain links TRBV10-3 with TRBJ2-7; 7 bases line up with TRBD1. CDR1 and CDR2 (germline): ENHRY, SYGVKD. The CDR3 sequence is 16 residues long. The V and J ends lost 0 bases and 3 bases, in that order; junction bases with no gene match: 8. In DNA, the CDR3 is TGTGCCATCAGTGAGTCGGCTGGGGACAGCTACTACGAGCAGTACTTC. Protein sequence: CAISESAGDSYYEQYF.

CDR3: CASSLTGGIRHLHF. The CDR3 DNA is TGTGCCAGCAGCCTAACAGGGGGAATACGGCACCTCCACTTT. This chain joins TRBV5-8 and TRBJ1-6; 8 nucleotides line up with TRBD1. This CDR3 has 14 amino acids. V was pared by 4 bases and J by 15 bases, with 12 bases of the junction left unmatched. The germline V gene encodes CDR1 SGHTS and CDR2 YDEGEE.

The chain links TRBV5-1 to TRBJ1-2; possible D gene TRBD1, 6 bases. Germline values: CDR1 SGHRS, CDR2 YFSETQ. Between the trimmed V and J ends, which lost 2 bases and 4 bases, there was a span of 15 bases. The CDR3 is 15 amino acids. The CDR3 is CASSLATGQSYGYTF. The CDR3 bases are TGCGCCAGCAGCTTAGCTACAGGGCAAAGCTATGGCTACACCTTC.

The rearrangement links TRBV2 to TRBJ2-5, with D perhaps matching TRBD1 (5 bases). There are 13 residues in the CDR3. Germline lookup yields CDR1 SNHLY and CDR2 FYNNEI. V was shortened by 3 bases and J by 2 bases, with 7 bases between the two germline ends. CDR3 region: CASSDREQETQYF. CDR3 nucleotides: TGTGCCAGCAGTGACAGGGAACAAGAGACCCAGTACTTC.